This T cell receptor (beta chain) was sequenced during a study of post-analysis software for immune sequencing data. The study, taken as a whole, reports: Five TRBV segments were significantly more frequent in patients than in controls. TRBV5-6, TRBV5-1 and TRBV20-1 were among these segments. Versus controls, multiple sclerosis patients showed significantly lower diversity (normalized Chao1). Same-batch preparations were strongly co-clustered by F measure.

TCR beta libraries were prepared from cDNA with unique molecular identifiers. Yield was 450,000 to 650,000 cDNA molecules from approximately 0.91 to 9.4 million T cells. MiXCR, applied by TCRdb to the PCR reads, yields one record per CDR3 protein. This sample has roughly 540,000 distinct CDR3 sequences, with 30% to 40% found just once. As to this clonotype: Its specificity is not known. Mismatch with germline at one junction end may stem from a read error.

The CDR3 is 17 amino acids. Germline V CDR1 and CDR2: LNHDA, SQIVND (reference sequence). The rearrangement uses TRBV19 and TRBJ2-6; TRBD1 matches 11 bases. The TCR comes from a girl aged 2-17 years with multiple sclerosis. Input material: blood. The chain's CDR3 is CGSSIGTGGSGANVLTF. The CDR3 DNA follows: TGTGGCAGTAGTATCGGGACAGGGGGCTCTGGGGCCAACGTCCTGACTTTC.